These 18 T cell receptor beta chains were all obtained from the same sample, sequenced in a study of T cell responses to AZD1222 COVID-19 vaccine. Using immunoSEQ multiplex PCR, the repertoire was profiled, and TCRdb retains in-frame clones only, with some absent. The sample holds some 180,000 clones; around 90% are singletons and the top ten take 1.5% to 2%. The source material was peripheral blood, sampled 28 days after the second AZD1222 dose. The receptor set was obtained from an adult who received the AZD1222 COVID-19 vaccine.

The V gene is TRBV19, the J gene TRBJ2-5; no clear D gene. This CDR3 is built from 17 residues. CDR1 is LNHDA and CDR2 is SQIVND in the germline V gene (reference sequence). The germline V and J ends were trimmed by 5 bases and 5 bases, with 24 bases remaining between them. This CDR3 reads CASSPQLLGFVGETQYF. As DNA, the CDR3 is TGTGCCAGTAGTCCACAGCTGTTGGGATTCGTGGGGGAGACCCAGTACTTC.

V is TRBV3-1 (or the pseudogene TRBV3-2) and J is TRBJ2-5; 7 nucleotides align to TRBD1. Germline CDR1 LGHDT, CDR2 YNNKEL (reference sequence). With 5 bases clipped from V and 5 bases from J, the junction kept 11 bases outside the gene matches. There are 15 residues in the CDR3. The CDR3 region has the DNA TGTGCCAGCAGCTTAAGGACAGGAGGCTGGGAGACCCAGTACTTC. Its translation is CASSLRTGGWETQYF.

The rearrangement links TRBV5-1 to TRBJ2-5, with TRBD1 as a possible D gene (6 bases). Germline V lookup: CDR1 SGHRS, CDR2 YFSETQ. The CDR3 has 15 amino acids. V was trimmed by 4 bases and J by 2 bases, leaving 15 bases between them. The CDR3 region is CASSPGHGNQETQYF. In nucleotides, the CDR3 is TGCGCCAGCAGCCCGGGACACGGGAATCAAGAGACCCAGTACTTC.

The V gene is TRBV12-3 or TRBV12-4, the J gene TRBJ1-2; the match to TRBD1 covers 7 bases. Losses at the gene ends were 7 bases for V and 5 bases for J; bases not matched to a gene: 7. The length of the CDR3 is 13 residues. CDR3 protein: CASKDNRGYGYTF. The CDR3 DNA sequence: TGTGCCAGCAAAGACAACAGGGGTTATGGCTACACCTTC.

V gene TRBV18 combines with J gene TRBJ2-7; D ambiguous. The CDR3 runs to 12 residues. Trimming took off 4 bases at V and 4 bases at J, with 8 bases between the two ends. Germline V gives CDR1 KGHSH, CDR2 LQKENI. The chain's CDR3 is CASSHSEYEQYF. The DNA of the CDR3 is TGTGCCAGCTCACATTCAGAATACGAGCAGTACTTC.

This chain links TRBV11-2 with TRBJ2-1, with D unresolved. The CDR3 length is 11 residues. CDR1 is SGHAT and CDR2 is FQNNGV in the germline V gene. The ends were cut back, 4 bases at V and 12 bases at J, with 10 bases in the middle. In DNA, the CDR3 is TGTGCCAGCAGCTCGTCCAGGTGGCAGTTCTTC. Translation gives CASSSSRWQFF.

The J gene is TRBJ1-4, the V gene TRBV6-5, with TRBD1 identical over 9 bases. V was pared by 4 bases and J by 4 bases, with 7 bases of the junction left unmatched. This CDR3 contains 16 residues. Per the germline V gene, CDR1 is MNHEY and CDR2 is SVGAGI. This CDR3 reads CASSFPTTGGNEKLFF. Written as DNA, the CDR3 is TGTGCCAGCAGTTTTCCTACGACAGGGGGTAATGAAAAACTGTTTTTT.

The J gene is TRBJ1-4, the V gene TRBV19, with TRBD1 identical over 11 bases. The CDR3 loop spans 15 amino acids. V was pared by 10 bases and J by 8 bases, with 12 bases of the junction left unmatched. Germline-derived CDR1 and CDR2 are LNHDA and SQIVND (reference sequence). The CDR3 is CATTGTGGSMEKLFF. The CDR3, as DNA: TGTGCCACCACCGGGACAGGGGGATCGATGGAAAAACTGTTTTTT.

This clone was counted once. The CDR3 coding sequence is TGCGCCGGAGCGGAAAGCGGGGGAGACACAGATACGCAGTATTTT. The encoded protein is CAGAESGGDTDTQYF. The chain carries TRBV5-1 and TRBJ2-3, with 8 bases fitting TRBD2. The V and J ends lost 10 bases and 2 bases, in that order; junction bases with no gene match: 12. Germline assignment: CDR1 SGHRS and CDR2 YFSETQ. The CDR3 consists of 15 residues. The full variable domain, completed using reference TRBV5-1 and TRBJ2-3, is KAGVTQTPRYLIKTRGQQVTLSCSPISGHRSVSWYQQTPGQGLQFLFEYFSETQRNKGNFPGRFSGRQFSNSRSEMNVSTLELGDSALYLCAGAESGGDTDTQYFGPGTRLTVL.

This clone has a single count. This chain uses TRBV6-5 with TRBJ2-5, with D unclear. The CDR3 runs to 14 residues. Germline-derived CDR1 and CDR2 are MNHEY and SVGAGI. V shed 0 bases and J shed 1 base, with 6 bases lying between them. In DNA, the CDR3 is TGTGCCAGCAGTTACTCGTACAGCCAAGAGACCCAGTACTTC. Translating gives CASSYSYSQETQYF.

The gene calls are TRBV10-2 and TRBJ1-6, with TRBD1 as a possible D gene (6 bases). The CDR3 contains 14 residues. V was trimmed by 6 bases and J by 8 bases, leaving 14 bases between them. CDR1 and CDR2 from the germline V gene are WSHSY and SAAADI. The CDR3 nucleotides are TGCGCCAGCAGGGTCAGGGGAGCGGATTCACCCCTCCACTTT. Residues: CASRVRGADSPLHF.

This chain uses TRBV10-3 with TRBJ1-4; 10 positions agree with TRBD1. Per the germline V gene, CDR1 is ENHRY and CDR2 is SYGVKD. V dropped 8 bases and J dropped 6; count of bases not matched to a gene: 6. CDR3 length equals 14 residues. The CDR3 protein is CAIRPGTGDEKLFF. In nucleotides, the CDR3 is TGTGCCATCCGCCCCGGGACAGGGGATGAAAAACTGTTTTTT.

This clone was observed a single time. This rearrangement joins TRBV5-1 to TRBJ1-2, with 7 bases matching TRBD1. V lost 1 base to trimming and J lost 3 bases; unmatched junction nucleotides: 3. Germline V gene data show CDR1 as SGHRS and CDR2 as YFSETQ. The CDR3 runs 14 residues. The CDR3 nucleotides read TGCGCCAGCAGCTTGTTCAGGGGGGACTATGGCTACACCTTC. Translated, it gives CASSLFRGDYGYTF.

V gene TRBV11-3 combines with J gene TRBJ2-3; no firm D call. CDR1 SGHNT and CDR2 YENEEA come from the germline V gene. The CDR3 totals 14 residues. V lost 5 bases and J 0 bases, leaving 9 bases between the germline ends. The CDR3 DNA is TGTGCCAGCAGCCTAGGTGTAAGCACAGATACGCAGTATTTT. Translated, it gives CASSLGVSTDTQYF.

The V call is TRBV6-5, the J call TRBJ1-5; TRBD1 might be the D (5 bases). The CDR3 has 14 amino acids. Germline CDR1 reads MNHEY; CDR2 reads SVGAGI. Trimming left V 0 bases short and J 7 bases short, with 10 bases between. CDR3 region: CASSYSNGGQPQHF. The CDR3 DNA sequence: TGTGCCAGCAGTTACTCAAACGGGGGACAGCCCCAGCATTTT.

The chain couples TRBV7-2 to TRBJ1-2; TRBD1 agrees at 7 bases. This CDR3 is built from 14 residues. V lost 7 bases to trimming and J lost 4 bases; unmatched junction nucleotides: 9. The V gene's germline CDR1 is SGHTA and CDR2 FQGNSA. In DNA form, the CDR3 reads TGTGCCAGCAACGAGGGACAGCGGATCTATGGCTACACCTTC. Protein sequence: CASNEGQRIYGYTF. Complete variable domain (other parts from reference TRBV7-2 and TRBJ1-2): GAGVSQSPSNKVTEKGKDVELRCDPISGHTALYWYRQSLGQGLEFLIYFQGNSAPDKSGLPSDRFSAERTGGSVSTLTIQRTQQEDSAVYLCASNEGQRIYGYTFGSGTRLTVV.

The chain combines TRBV23-1 with TRBJ2-1; a possible D gene is TRBD1 (5 bases). TRBV23-1 is an open reading frame, and its role is uncertain. The CDR3 length is 16 residues. V lost 3 bases to trimming and J lost 0 bases, with 12 bases between them. CDR3 sequence reads: CASSHGQTRSYNEQFF. The DNA of the CDR3 is TGCGCCAGCAGTCATGGACAAACCCGCTCCTACAATGAGCAGTTCTTC.

The rearrangement links TRBV29-1 to TRBJ1-5; D possibly corresponds to TRBD1 (5 bases). The CDR3 has 13 residues. V dropped 6 bases and J dropped 4 bases, with 13 bases sitting between them. From germline, CDR1 is SQVTM and CDR2 ANQGSEA. CDR3 coding DNA: TGCAGCGTGGGAGCGGGGGGTAATCAGCCCCAGCATTTT. As protein: CSVGAGGNQPQHF.